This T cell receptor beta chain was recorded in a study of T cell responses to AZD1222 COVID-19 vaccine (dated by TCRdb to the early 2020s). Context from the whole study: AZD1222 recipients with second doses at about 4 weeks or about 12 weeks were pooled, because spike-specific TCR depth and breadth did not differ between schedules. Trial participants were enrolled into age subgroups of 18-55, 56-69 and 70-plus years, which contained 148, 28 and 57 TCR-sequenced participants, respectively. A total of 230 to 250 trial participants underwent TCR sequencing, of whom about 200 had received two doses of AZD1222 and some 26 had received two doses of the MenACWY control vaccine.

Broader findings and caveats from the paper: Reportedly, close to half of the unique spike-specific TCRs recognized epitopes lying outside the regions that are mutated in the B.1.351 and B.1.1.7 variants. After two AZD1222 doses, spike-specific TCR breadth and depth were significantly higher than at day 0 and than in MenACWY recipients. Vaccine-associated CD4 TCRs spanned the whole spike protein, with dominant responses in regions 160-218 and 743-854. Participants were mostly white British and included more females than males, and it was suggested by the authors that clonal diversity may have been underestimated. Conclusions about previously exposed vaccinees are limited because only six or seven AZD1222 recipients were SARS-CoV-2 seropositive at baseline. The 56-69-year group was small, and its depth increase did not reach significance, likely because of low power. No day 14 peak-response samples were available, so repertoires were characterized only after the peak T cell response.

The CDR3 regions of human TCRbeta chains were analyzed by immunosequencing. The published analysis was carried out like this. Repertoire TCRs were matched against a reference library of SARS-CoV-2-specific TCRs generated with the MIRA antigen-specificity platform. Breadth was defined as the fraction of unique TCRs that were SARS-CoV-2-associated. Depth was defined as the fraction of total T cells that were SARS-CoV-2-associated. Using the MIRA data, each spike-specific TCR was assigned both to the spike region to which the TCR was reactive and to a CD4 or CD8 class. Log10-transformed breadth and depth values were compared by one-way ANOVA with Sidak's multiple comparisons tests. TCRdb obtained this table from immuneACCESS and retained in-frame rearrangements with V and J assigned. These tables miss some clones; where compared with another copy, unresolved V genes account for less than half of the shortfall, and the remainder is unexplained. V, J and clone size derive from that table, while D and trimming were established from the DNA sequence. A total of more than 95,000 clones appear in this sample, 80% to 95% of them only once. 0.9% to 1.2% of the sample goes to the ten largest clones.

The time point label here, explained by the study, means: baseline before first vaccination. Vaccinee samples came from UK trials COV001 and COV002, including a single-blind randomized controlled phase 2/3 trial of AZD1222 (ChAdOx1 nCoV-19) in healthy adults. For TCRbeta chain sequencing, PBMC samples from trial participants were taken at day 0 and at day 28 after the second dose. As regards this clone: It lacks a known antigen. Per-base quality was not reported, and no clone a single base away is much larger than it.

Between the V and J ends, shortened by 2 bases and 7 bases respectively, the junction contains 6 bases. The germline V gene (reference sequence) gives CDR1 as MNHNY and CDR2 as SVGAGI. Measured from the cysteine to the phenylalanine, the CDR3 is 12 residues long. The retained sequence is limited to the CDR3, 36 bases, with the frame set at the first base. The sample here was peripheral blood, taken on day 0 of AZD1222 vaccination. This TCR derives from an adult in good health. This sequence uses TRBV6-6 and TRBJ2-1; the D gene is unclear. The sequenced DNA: TGTGCCAGCAGTTACCTTGGGAATGAGCAGTTCTTC. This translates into CASSYLGNEQFF.